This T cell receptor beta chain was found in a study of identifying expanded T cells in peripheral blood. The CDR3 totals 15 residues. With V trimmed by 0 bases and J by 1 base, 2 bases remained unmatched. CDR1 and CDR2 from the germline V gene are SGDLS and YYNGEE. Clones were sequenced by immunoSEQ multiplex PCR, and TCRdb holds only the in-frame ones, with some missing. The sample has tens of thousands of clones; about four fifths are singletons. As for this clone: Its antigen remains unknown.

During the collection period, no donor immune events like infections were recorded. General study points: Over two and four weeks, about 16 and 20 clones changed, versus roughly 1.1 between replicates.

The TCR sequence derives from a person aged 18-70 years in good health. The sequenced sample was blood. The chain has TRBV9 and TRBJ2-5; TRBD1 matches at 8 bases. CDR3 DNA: TGTGCCAGCAGCGTAGGACAGGGGCCCCAAGAGACCCAGTACTTC. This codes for CASSVGQGPQETQYF.